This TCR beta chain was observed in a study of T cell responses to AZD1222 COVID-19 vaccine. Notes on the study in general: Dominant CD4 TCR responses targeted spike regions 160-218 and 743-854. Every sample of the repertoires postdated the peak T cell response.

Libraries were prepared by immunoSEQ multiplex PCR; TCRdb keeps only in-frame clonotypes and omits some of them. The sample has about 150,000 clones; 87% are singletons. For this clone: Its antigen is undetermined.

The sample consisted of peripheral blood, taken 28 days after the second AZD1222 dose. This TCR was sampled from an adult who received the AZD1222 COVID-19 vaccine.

CDR3 loop: CASSQGGTSGRGSEQFF. CDR3 sequence (DNA): TGCGCCAGCAGCCAAGGAGGGACTAGCGGGAGGGGCAGTGAGCAGTTCTTC. The V call is TRBV4-3, the J call TRBJ2-1; 16 bases match TRBD2. With 1 base clipped from V and 9 bases from J, the junction kept 6 bases outside the gene matches. This CDR3 region has 17 residues. The V gene's germline CDR1 is LGHNA and CDR2 YSLEER.